This T cell receptor (beta chain) is drawn from a study of T cells after posttransplantation cyclophosphamide. Study conclusions and caveats: Recipient CMV seropositivity and CMV reactivation strongly tracked TRB clonality. Later blood repertoires were often dominated by clones from the donor CD8+ memory compartment.

The trim removed 1 base at V and 6 bases at J, leaving 8 bases unmatched. Germline-derived CDR1 and CDR2 are SGHVS and FNYEAQ. The CDR3 consists of 15 residues. On the day of bone marrow donation, the related graft donor provided peripheral blood. Method: immunoSEQ multiplex PCR; TCRdb's copy keeps in-frame clones and lacks some. Of roughly 70,000 clones listed, about 94% are singletons. About this clone: Its matching antigen is unknown.

This receptor was obtained from a woman between 25 and 40 years old in good health and a related stem cell transplant donor. Sequences were obtained from PBMCs. V usage is TRBV7-6 and J usage is TRBJ2-7; 8 bases map to TRBD1. CDR3 bases: TGTGCCAGCAGCTTAGAGGGGGGACAGGAGTCCGAGCAGTACTTC. It specifies CASSLEGGQESEQYF. Full variable domain (rest looked up from reference TRBV7-6 and TRBJ2-7): GAGVSQSPRYKVTKRGQDVALRCDPISGHVSLYWYRQALGQGPEFLTYFNYEAQQDKSGLPNDRFSAERPEGSISTLTIQRTEQRDSAMYRCASSLEGGQESEQYFGPGTRLTVT.